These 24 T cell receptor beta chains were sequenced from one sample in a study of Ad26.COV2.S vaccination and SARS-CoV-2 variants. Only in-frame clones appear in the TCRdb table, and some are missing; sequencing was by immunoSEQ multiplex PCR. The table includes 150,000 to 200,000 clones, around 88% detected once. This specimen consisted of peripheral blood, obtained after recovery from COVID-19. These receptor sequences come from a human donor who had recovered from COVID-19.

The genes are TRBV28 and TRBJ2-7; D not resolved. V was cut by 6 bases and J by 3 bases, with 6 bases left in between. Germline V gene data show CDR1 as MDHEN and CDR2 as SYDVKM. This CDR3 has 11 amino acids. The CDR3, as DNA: TGTGCCAGCAGATCCCACTACGAGCAGTACTTC. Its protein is CASRSHYEQYF.

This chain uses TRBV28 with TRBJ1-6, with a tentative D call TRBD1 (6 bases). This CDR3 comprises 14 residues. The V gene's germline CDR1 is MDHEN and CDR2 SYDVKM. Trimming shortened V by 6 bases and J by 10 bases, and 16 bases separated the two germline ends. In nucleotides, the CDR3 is TGTGCCAGCAGACCGACAGGATCGGGATCACCCCTCCACTTT. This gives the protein CASRPTGSGSPLHF.

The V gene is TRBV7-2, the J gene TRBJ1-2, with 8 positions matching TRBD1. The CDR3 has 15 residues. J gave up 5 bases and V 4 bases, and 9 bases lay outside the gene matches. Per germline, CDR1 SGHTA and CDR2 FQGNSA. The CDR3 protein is CASSWTGQVGYGYTF. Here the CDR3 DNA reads TGTGCCAGCAGCTGGACAGGGCAAGTGGGGTATGGCTACACCTTC.

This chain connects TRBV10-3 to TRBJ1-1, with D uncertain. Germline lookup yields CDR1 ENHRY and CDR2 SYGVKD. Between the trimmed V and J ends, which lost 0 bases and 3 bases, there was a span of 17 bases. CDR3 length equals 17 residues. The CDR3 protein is CAISESSRPGGYTEAFF. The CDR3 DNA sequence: TGTGCCATCAGTGAGTCCTCCCGACCGGGCGGGTACACTGAAGCTTTCTTT.

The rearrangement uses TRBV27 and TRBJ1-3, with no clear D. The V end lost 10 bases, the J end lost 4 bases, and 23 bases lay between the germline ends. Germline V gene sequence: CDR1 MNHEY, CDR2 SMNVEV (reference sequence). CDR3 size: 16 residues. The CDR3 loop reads CATTPILSRLGNTIYF. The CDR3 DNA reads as TGTGCCACCACCCCAATTCTAAGTCGCTTAGGAAACACCATATATTTT.

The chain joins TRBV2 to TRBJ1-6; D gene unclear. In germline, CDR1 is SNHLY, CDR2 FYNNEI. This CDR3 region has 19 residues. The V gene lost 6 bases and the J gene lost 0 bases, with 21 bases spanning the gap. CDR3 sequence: CASSHSILTASSYNSPLHF. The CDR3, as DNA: TGTGCCAGCAGCCATTCCATATTAACTGCGAGCTCCTATAATTCACCCCTCCACTTT.

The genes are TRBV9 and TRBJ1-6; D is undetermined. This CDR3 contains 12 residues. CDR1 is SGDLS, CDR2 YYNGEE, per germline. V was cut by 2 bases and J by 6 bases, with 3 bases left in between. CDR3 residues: CASSVGNSPLHF. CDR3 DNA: TGTGCCAGCAGCGTTGGTAATTCACCCCTCCACTTT.

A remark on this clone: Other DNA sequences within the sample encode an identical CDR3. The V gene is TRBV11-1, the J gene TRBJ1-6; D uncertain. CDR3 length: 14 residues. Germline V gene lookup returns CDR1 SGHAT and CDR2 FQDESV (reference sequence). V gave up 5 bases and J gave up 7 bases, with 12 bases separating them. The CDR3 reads CASSRTGNNSPLHF. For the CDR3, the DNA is TGTGCCAGCAGCAGAACCGGGAACAATTCACCCCTCCACTTT.

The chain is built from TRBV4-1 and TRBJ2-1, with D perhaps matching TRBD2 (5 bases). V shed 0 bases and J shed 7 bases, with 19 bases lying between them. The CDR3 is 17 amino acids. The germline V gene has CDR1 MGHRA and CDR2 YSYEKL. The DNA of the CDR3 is TGCGCCAGCAGCCAAGATCGGGGAACGGGGATTCCGAATGAGCAGTTCTTC. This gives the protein CASSQDRGTGIPNEQFF.

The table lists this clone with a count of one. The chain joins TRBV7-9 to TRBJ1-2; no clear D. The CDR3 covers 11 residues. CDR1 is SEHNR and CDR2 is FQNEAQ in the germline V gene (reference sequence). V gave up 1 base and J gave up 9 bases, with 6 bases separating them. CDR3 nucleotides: TGTGCCAGCAGCTTAGAAGTCAGCTACACCTTC. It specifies CASSLEVSYTF.

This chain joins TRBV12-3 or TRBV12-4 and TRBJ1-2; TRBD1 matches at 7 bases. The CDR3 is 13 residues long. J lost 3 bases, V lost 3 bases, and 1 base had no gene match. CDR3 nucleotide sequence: TGTGCCAGCAGTTTTGGGACAGACTATGGCTACACCTTC. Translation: CASSFGTDYGYTF.

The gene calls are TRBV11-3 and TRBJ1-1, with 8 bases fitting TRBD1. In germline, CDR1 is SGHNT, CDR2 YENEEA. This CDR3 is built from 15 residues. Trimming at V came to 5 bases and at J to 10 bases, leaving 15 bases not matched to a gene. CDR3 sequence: CASSKGQVGHERAFF. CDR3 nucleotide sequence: TGTGCCAGCAGCAAGGGACAGGTTGGTCACGAACGAGCTTTCTTT.

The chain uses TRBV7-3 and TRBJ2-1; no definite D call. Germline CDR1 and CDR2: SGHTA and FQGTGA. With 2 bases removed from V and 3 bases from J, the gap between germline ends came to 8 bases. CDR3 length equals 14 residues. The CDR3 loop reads CASSLRRNYNEQFF. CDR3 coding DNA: TGTGCCAGCAGCTTACGCCGGAACTACAATGAGCAGTTCTTC.

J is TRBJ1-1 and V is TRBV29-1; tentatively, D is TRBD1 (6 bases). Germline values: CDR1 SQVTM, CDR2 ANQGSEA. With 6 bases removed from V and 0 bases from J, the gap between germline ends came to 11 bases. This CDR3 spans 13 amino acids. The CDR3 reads CSVGQWMNTEAFF. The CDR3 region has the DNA TGCAGCGTAGGACAGTGGATGAACACTGAAGCTTTCTTT.

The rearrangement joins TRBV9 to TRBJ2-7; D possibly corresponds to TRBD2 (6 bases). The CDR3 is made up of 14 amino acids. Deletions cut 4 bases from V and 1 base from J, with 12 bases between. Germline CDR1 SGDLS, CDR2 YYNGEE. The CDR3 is CASSSAGNSYEQYF. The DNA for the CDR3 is TGTGCCAGCAGCTCCGCGGGGAATTCCTACGAGCAGTACTTC. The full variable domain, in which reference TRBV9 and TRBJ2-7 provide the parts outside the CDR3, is DSGVTQTPKHLITATGQRVTLRCSPRSGDLSVYWYQQSLDQGLQFLIQYYNGEERAKGNILERFSAQQFPDLHSELNLSSLELGDSALYFCASSSAGNSYEQYFGPGTRLTVT.

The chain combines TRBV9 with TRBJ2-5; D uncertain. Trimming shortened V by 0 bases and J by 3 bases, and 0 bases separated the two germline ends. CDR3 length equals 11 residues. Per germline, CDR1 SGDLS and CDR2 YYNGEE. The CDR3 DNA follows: TGTGCCAGCAGCGTAGAAGAGACCCAGTACTTC. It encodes CASSVEETQYF.

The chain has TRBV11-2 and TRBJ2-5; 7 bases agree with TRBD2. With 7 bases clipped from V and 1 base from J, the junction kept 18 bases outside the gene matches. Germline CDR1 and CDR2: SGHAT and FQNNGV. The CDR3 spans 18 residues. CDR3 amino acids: CASTIETRASGSQETQYF. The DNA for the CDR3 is TGTGCCAGCACCATAGAAACCCGGGCTAGCGGCTCCCAAGAGACCCAGTACTTC.

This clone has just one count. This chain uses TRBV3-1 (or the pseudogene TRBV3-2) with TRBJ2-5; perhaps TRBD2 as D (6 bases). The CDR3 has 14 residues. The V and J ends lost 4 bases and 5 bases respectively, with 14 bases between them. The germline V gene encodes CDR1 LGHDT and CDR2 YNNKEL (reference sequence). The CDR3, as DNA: TGTGCCAGCAGCCCCCAGCCCCGGGGGGAGACCCAGTACTTC. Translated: CASSPQPRGETQYF.

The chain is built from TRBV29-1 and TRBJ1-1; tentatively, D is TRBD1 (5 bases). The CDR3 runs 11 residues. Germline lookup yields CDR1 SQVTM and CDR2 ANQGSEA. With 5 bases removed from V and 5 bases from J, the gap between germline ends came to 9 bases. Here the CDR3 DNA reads TGCAGCGTTTACCAGGGAACTGAAGCTTTCTTT. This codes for CSVYQGTEAFF.

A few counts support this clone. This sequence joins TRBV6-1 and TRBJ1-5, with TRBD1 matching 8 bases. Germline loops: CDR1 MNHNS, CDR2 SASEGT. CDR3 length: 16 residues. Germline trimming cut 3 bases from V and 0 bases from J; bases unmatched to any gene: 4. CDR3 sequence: CASSDRTGISNQPQHF. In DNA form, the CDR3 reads TGTGCCAGCAGTGATAGGACAGGGATTAGCAATCAGCCCCAGCATTTT.

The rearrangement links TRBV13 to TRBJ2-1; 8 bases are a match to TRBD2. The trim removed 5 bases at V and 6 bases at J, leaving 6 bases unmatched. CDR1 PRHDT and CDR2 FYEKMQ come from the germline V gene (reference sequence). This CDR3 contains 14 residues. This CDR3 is CASSIAGPTNEQFF. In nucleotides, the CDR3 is TGTGCCAGCAGCATAGCGGGACCCACCAATGAGCAGTTCTTC.

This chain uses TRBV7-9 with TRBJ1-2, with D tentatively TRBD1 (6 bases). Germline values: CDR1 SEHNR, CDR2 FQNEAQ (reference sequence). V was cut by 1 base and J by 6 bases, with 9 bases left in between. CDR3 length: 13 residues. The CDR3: CASSLEQGHGYTF. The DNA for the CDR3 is TGTGCCAGCAGCTTAGAACAGGGCCATGGCTACACCTTC.

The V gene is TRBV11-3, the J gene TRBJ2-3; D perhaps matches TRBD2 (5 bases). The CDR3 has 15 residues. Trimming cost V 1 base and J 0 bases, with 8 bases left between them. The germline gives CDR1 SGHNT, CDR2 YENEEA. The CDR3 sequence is CASSLGGRSTDTQYF. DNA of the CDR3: TGTGCCAGCAGCTTAGGTGGGAGAAGCACAGATACGCAGTATTTT.

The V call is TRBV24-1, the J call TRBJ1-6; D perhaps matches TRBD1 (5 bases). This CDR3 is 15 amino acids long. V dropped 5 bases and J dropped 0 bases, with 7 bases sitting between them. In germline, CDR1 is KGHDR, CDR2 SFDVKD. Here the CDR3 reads CATSAGSSYNSPLHF. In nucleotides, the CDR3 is TGTGCCACCAGTGCAGGGAGCTCCTATAATTCACCCCTCCACTTT.